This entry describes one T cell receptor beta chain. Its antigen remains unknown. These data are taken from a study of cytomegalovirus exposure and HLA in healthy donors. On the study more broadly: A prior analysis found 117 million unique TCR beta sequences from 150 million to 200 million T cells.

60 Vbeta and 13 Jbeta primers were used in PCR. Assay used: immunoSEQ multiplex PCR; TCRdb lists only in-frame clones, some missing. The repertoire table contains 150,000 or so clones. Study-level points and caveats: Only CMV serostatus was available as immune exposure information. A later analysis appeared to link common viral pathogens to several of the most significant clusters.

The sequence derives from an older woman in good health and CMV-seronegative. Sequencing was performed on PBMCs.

For the CDR3, the DNA is TGCGCCAGCAGCCTAGGGGTGATAGCTACCTACGAGCAGTACTTC. Amino acid sequence: CASSLGVIATYEQYF. The V gene is TRBV5-1, the J gene TRBJ2-7; weak D call: TRBD1 (5 bases). Germline CDR1 is SGHRS and CDR2 is YFSETQ. The CDR3 is made up of 15 amino acids. The V end was cut by 4 bases, the J end by 2 bases, with 16 bases between.